This entry lists 26 T cell receptor beta chains sequenced from one sample in a study of molecular identifiers for immune sequencing clone quantification. One entry per CDR3 protein, called by TCRdb with MiXCR from the PCR reads. The sample lists about 70,000 distinct CDR3 sequences, around 18% occurring once. The specimen sequenced was naive CD8+ T cells from blood, with Jurkat cell RNA spiked in. Subset in this sample: FACS-sorted CD8+CD4-CCR7+CD45RA+ naive T cells. Receptors originate from a human donor in good health. Some libraries in this study had Jurkat cell RNA spiked in.

This clonotype was seen ten or more times. The V call is TRBV6-2 or TRBV6-3, the J call TRBJ2-3, with D hard to call. The length of the CDR3 is 16 residues. Trimming took 2 bases from V and 2 from J, leaving 14 bases between them. Germline V gene sequence: CDR1 MNHEY, CDR2 SVGEGT. The CDR3 is CASSYPIGGDTDTQYF. The DNA for the CDR3 is TGTGCCAGCAGTTACCCAATTGGTGGTGACACAGATACGCAGTATTTT.

The table lists this clonotype with many counts. The CDR3 sequence is CSVGANNYGYTF. The CDR3 bases are TGCAGCGTTGGAGCCAATAACTATGGCTACACCTTC. The chain is built from TRBV29-1 and TRBJ1-2; D gene uncertain. Germline loops: CDR1 SQVTM, CDR2 ANQGSEA. Deletions cut 4 bases from V and 1 base from J, with 7 bases between. This CDR3 has 12 residues.

This clonotype occurred many times. This chain joins TRBV12-3 or TRBV12-4 and TRBJ2-5; TRBD1 matches at 7 bases. This CDR3 region has 15 residues. Trimming at V came to 5 bases and at J to 0 bases, leaving 6 bases not matched to a gene. CDR3 residues: CASSPMTGNQETQYF. CDR3 coding DNA: TGTGCCAGCAGTCCCATGACAGGGAACCAAGAGACCCAGTACTTC.

This clonotype was seen many times. The chain combines TRBV7-8 with TRBJ1-5; D possibly corresponds to TRBD1 (5 bases). V was clipped by 0 bases and J by 0 bases, with 21 bases between them. Looked up from germline, CDR1 is SGHVS and CDR2 is FQNEAQ. CDR3 size: 20 residues. In nucleotides, the CDR3 is TGTGCCAGCAGCTTAGCGCGGTATGGGGACTTCCTAAATAGCAATCAGCCCCAGCATTTT. It translates to CASSLARYGDFLNSNQPQHF.

There are many counts of this clonotype. The chain links TRBV6-6 to TRBJ1-3; D is undetermined. Germline CDR1 and CDR2: MNHNY and SVGAGI (reference sequence). Deletions cut 5 bases from V and 2 bases from J, with 13 bases between. The length of the CDR3 is 15 residues. The CDR3 sequence: CASSHGPSPGNTIYF. The DNA of the CDR3 is TGTGCCAGCAGTCACGGACCATCCCCTGGAAACACCATATATTTT.

This clonotype has ten or more counts. The genes are TRBV20-1 and TRBJ2-3; a weak D match, TRBD1 (6 bases). V shed 5 bases and J shed 2 bases, with 20 bases lying between them. CDR1 is DFQATT and CDR2 is SNEGSKA in the germline V gene (reference sequence). The CDR3 totals 16 residues. The CDR3 region has the DNA TGCAGTGCTGGATTGGACAGTAGAGGGGACACAGATACGCAGTATTTT. Residues: CSAGLDSRGDTDTQYF.

The chain combines TRBV20-1 with TRBJ2-7, with 8 positions matching TRBD2. V dropped 5 bases and J dropped 4; count of bases not matched to a gene: 7. CDR1 is DFQATT and CDR2 is SNEGSKA in the germline V gene (reference sequence). The CDR3 has 13 residues. CDR3 amino acids: CSALSGSSYEQYF. The CDR3 nucleotides read TGCAGTGCTCTAAGCGGGAGTAGTTACGAGCAGTACTTC.

Notes on this clonotype: This clone may be a read error of a much larger clone one base away. This chain links TRBV7-8 with TRBJ2-7, with D tentatively TRBD2 (5 bases). Germline V gene data show CDR1 as SGHVS and CDR2 as FQNEAQ. This CDR3 region has 15 residues. With 5 bases removed from V and 8 bases from J, the gap between germline ends came to 22 bases. CDR3 residues: CASSPLRLGEYKQYF. The CDR3 nucleotides read TGTGCCAGCAGCCCCCTTCGGTTGGGAGAGTACAAGCAGTACTTC.

In regard to this clonotype: A much larger clone differs by one base, so this may be a read error. The CDR3 sequence: CSARDPDGDIEKLFF. CDR3 bases: TGCAGTGCTAGAGATCCGGACGGGGATATTGAAAAACTGTTTTTT. This sequence joins TRBV20-1 and TRBJ1-4; D is unresolved. Trimming removed 0 bases at V and 7 bases at J, with 15 bases between. Germline values: CDR1 DFQATT, CDR2 SNEGSKA (reference sequence). The CDR3 spans 15 residues.

This clonotype was counted between two and nine times. The chain joins TRBV2 to TRBJ2-1, with a weak D call TRBD2 (6 bases). Trimming left V 8 bases short and J 10 bases short, with 15 bases between. Germline CDR1 SNHLY, CDR2 FYNNEI. The CDR3 contains 12 residues. CDR3 protein: CASEPGADEQFF. DNA for the CDR3: TGTGCCAGCGAGCCGGGAGCGGACGAGCAGTTCTTC. The full variable domain, rest sourced from reference TRBV2 and TRBJ2-1, is EPEVTQTPSHQVTQMGQEVILRCVPISNHLYFYWYRQILGQKVEFLVSFYNNEISEKSEIFDDQFSVERPDGSNFTLKIRSTKLEDSAMYFCASEPGADEQFFGPGTRLTVL.

The chain links TRBV30 to TRBJ2-7, with no clear D. Germline CDR1 GTSNPN, CDR2 SVGIG (reference sequence). The V and J ends lost 5 bases and 7 bases respectively, with 9 bases between them. The CDR3 consists of 10 residues. DNA of the CDR3: TGTGCCTGGCCCGTCACTGAGCAGTACTTC. It yields the protein CAWPVTEQYF.

This clonotype was counted a few times. This may come from a read error, since a much larger clone is one base off. The chain joins TRBV6-5 to TRBJ2-1, with 8 bases matching TRBD2. The CDR3 totals 15 residues. Germline CDR1 and CDR2: MNHEY and SVGAGI. CDR3 coding DNA: TGTGCCAACAGTTACTCGGCTAGCGGGTACAATGAGCAGTTCTTC. Residues: CANSYSASGYNEQFF.

This clonotype has at least ten counts. This sequence joins TRBV6-1 and TRBJ2-7, with 8 bases that match TRBD2. Trimming at V came to 2 bases and at J to 6 bases, leaving 0 bases not matched to a gene. The CDR3 spans 12 residues. Germline V CDR1 and CDR2: MNHNS, SASEGT. CDR3 nucleotides: TGTGCCAGCAGTGAAAGCGGGGGCGAGCAGTACTTC. Translation gives CASSESGGEQYF.

This clonotype was seen ten or more times. The CDR3, as DNA: TGTGCCAGCAGCGCTCCCCTTCGTCGGACTACGCAGTATTTT. It is translated as CASSAPLRRTTQYF. The chain employs TRBV11-3 and TRBJ2-3; D not resolved. The CDR3 contains 14 residues. Trimming cost V 5 bases and J 8 bases, with 17 bases left between them. CDR1 and CDR2 from the germline V gene are SGHNT and YENEEA.

This clonotype was observed many times. The V gene is TRBV27, the J gene TRBJ1-2, with D perhaps matching TRBD1 (6 bases). The CDR3 runs to 15 residues. Trimming stripped 3 bases from V and 7 bases from J, with 18 bases between. Per the germline V gene, CDR1 is MNHEY and CDR2 is SMNVEV (reference sequence). CDR3 amino acids: CASSLGPRDKFGYTF. The CDR3 nucleotides are TGTGCCAGCAGTTTGGGTCCTCGGGACAAATTTGGCTACACCTTC.

In its sample, this clonotype was seen many times. The chain couples TRBV7-9 to TRBJ1-1, with TRBD1 matching 10 bases. Germline V gene sequence: CDR1 SEHNR, CDR2 FQNEAQ (reference sequence). The CDR3 contains 15 residues. The V segment lost 5 bases and the J segment 3 bases; nucleotides outside the gene matches: 6. The CDR3 bases are TGTGCCAGCAGCGCCGGACAGGGGGAAGACACTGAAGCTTTCTTT. Protein sequence: CASSAGQGEDTEAFF.

This clonotype was picked up many times. This rearrangement joins TRBV6-2 or TRBV6-3 to TRBJ2-1; 7 bases map to TRBD1. There are 15 residues in the CDR3. Germline CDR1 and CDR2: MNHEY and SVGEGT. Germline trimming cut 6 bases from V and 2 bases from J; bases unmatched to any gene: 7. CDR3 region: CASRSPGQPYNEQFF. CDR3 bases: TGTGCCAGCAGATCTCCGGGACAGCCCTACAATGAGCAGTTCTTC.

Of note for this clonotype: A read error may be the cause here, since a much bigger clone is one base away. V is TRBV14 and J is TRBJ2-7; 9 bases map to TRBD2. The CDR3 totals 16 residues. The germline CDR1 and CDR2 sequences are SGHDN and FVKESK. Here the CDR3 reads CANSPIAGAITYEQYF. CDR3 in DNA: TGTGCCAACAGCCCGATAGCGGGGGCGATAACCTACGAGCAGTACTTC.

Comments on this clonotype: A clone one base away is much larger, so this may be a read error. This chain joins TRBV11-2 and TRBJ2-7; 9 positions match TRBD1. Germline V lookup: CDR1 SGHAT, CDR2 FQNNGV. The CDR3 extends over 15 amino acids. DNA for the CDR3: TGTGCCAGCAGCCCAGGGGGGACAGGGCCGTACGAGCGGTACTTC. Translation: CASSPGGTGPYERYF.

In its sample, this clonotype was seen a few times. Given a much more abundant clone one base away, this may be a read error. The gene calls are TRBV20-1 and TRBJ2-1, with D possibly TRBD2 on 6 matching bases. Trimming pared 2 bases from V and 6 bases from J, leaving 17 bases between. Germline V CDR1 and CDR2: DFQATT, SNEGSKA (reference sequence). This CDR3 is built from 15 residues. CDR3 region: CSARPRGGGRNEQFF. In DNA, the CDR3 is TGCAGTGCTAGACCGCGGGGAGGCGGGCGCAATGAGCAGTTCTTC.

This clonotype was observed at least ten times. The rearrangement links TRBV20-1 to TRBJ2-7; 10 nucleotides line up with TRBD2. Germline V CDR1 and CDR2: DFQATT, SNEGSKA (reference sequence). V shed 6 bases, J shed 4 bases, and the junction held 15 bases outside the gene matches. The CDR3 spans 16 residues. The CDR3 is CSANPALAGDMYEQYF. CDR3 coding DNA: TGCAGTGCAAACCCAGCGCTAGCGGGAGACATGTACGAGCAGTACTTC.

About this clonotype: A much larger clone sits a single nucleotide away, making a read error possible. The chain uses TRBV27 and TRBJ1-3, with a weak D call TRBD1 (5 bases). The CDR3 extends over 14 amino acids. The V gene's germline CDR1 is MNHEY and CDR2 SMNVEV (reference sequence). The CDR3 bases are TGTGCCAGCGGTTTCGGGGGTTCTGGAAACACCATATATTTT. Encoded protein: CASGFGGSGNTIYF.

The sample holds many counts of this clonotype. The gene calls are TRBV30 and TRBJ1-5, with D uncertain. Germline assignment: CDR1 GTSNPN and CDR2 SVGIG (reference sequence). This CDR3 comprises 15 residues. The V end was cut by 5 bases, the J end by 1 base, with 15 bases between. The CDR3 loop reads CAWASGVVSNQPQHF. The CDR3 coding sequence is TGTGCCTGGGCCAGTGGGGTGGTGAGCAATCAGCCCCAGCATTTT.

This clonotype was recorded many times. The rearrangement uses TRBV4-3 and TRBJ1-1, with a tentative D call TRBD1 (6 bases). The CDR3 totals 14 residues. Germline CDR1 reads LGHNA; CDR2 reads YSLEER. The germline V and J ends were trimmed by 3 bases and 5 bases, with 13 bases remaining between them. CDR3 DNA: TGCGCCAGCAGCCAGGATCAGGGGCGGACTGAAGCTTTCTTT. It translates to CASSQDQGRTEAFF.

Ten or more counts support this clonotype. This chain links TRBV11-2 with TRBJ2-1; 9 nucleotides align to TRBD1. Germline V gene sequence: CDR1 SGHAT, CDR2 FQNNGV. CDR3 length: 14 amino acids. V was clipped by 4 bases and J by 5 bases; unmatched bases: 3. The chain's CDR3 is CASSYWTGDNEQFF. For the CDR3, the DNA is TGTGCCAGCAGCTATTGGACAGGGGACAATGAGCAGTTCTTC.

This clonotype was observed at least ten times. CDR3 region: CASSFSGVEAFF. The CDR3, as DNA: TGTGCCAGCAGTTTTTCAGGGGTTGAAGCTTTCTTT. The chain is built from TRBV27 and TRBJ1-1, with D tentatively TRBD1 (6 bases). The CDR3 extends over 12 amino acids. Germline lookup yields CDR1 MNHEY and CDR2 SMNVEV (reference sequence). Trimming cost V 3 bases and J 7 bases, with 9 bases left between them.